One and the same sample provided the 30 T cell receptor delta chains below, sequenced in a study of gamma-delta T cells after stem cell transplantation. TCRdb re-processed the RT-PCR reads using CATT. The sample gives about 11,000 delta-chain clones, about two fifths of which show up once; 2.5% to 3% is in the top ten. Source material: gamma-delta T cells. These receptors all come from a human donor. It is not recorded whose cells these are; they may come from a transplant donor.

The chain couples TRDV3 to TRDJ1; 10 bases are a match to TRDD3. In germline, CDR1 is TVYSNPD, CDR2 GDNSRS (reference sequence). Trimming at V came to 2 bases and at J to 6 bases, leaving 18 bases not matched to a gene. The CDR3 is made up of 17 amino acids. The CDR3: CAFYIPPRLGDRNKLIF. The CDR3 coding sequence is TGTGCCTTTTATATTCCCCCGCGACTGGGGGATCGGAATAAACTCATCTTT.

The table lists this clone with a few counts. The rearrangement uses TRDV1 and TRDJ4; 7 bases agree with TRDD3. The CDR3 totals 17 residues. The V segment lost 1 base and the J segment 0 bases; nucleotides outside the gene matches: 11. The germline CDR1 and CDR2 sequences are TSWWSYY and QGS. The CDR3 here is CALGEHAWGRSARPLIF. The CDR3 nucleotides read TGTGCTCTTGGGGAACACGCCTGGGGGCGATCGGCCAGACCCCTGATCTTT.

In its sample, this clone was seen a few times. The sample has other DNA sequences that encode this CDR3 too. This chain joins TRDV1 and TRDJ1, with TRDD3 identical over 12 bases. The V segment lost 1 base and the J segment 4 bases; nucleotides outside the gene matches: 19. This CDR3 contains 21 residues. Germline CDR1 and CDR2: TSWWSYY and QGS. The CDR3 coding sequence is TGTGCTCTTGGGGAACCCTTCCCCATCCTCTCCTGGGGGATACGCTTCGATAAACTCATCTTT. It yields the protein CALGEPFPILSWGIRFDKLIF.

In its sample, this clone was seen once. This rearrangement joins TRDV1 to TRDJ1, with 7 bases identical to TRDD3. CDR1 TSWWSYY and CDR2 QGS come from the germline V gene. The CDR3 runs to 20 residues. V lost 3 bases and J lost 1; bases outside the gene matches: 20. For the CDR3, the DNA is TGTGCTCTTGGGGACAGCAGAACCGGTACTGGGGAATACGCCACCGATAAACTCATCTTT. Its protein product is CALGDSRTGTGEYATDKLIF.

V and J are TRDV3 and TRDJ1; 8 positions agree with TRDD3. Germline V gives CDR1 TVYSNPD, CDR2 GDNSRS (reference sequence). The trim removed 0 bases at V and 0 bases at J, leaving 15 bases unmatched. The CDR3 runs to 18 residues. The CDR3 spells CAFRPPPHWGENTDKLIF. CDR3 nucleotide sequence: TGTGCCTTTAGGCCCCCCCCCCACTGGGGGGAAAACACCGATAAACTCATCTTT.

The rearrangement uses TRDV1 and TRDJ1; 12 positions agree with TRDD3. V gave up 1 base and J gave up 10 bases; unmatched junction bases: 7. From germline, CDR1 is TSWWSYY and CDR2 QGS. The CDR3 length is 15 residues. The chain's CDR3 is CALGEQGSGGYGLIF. CDR3 in DNA: TGTGCTCTTGGGGAACAGGGGTCTGGGGGATACGGACTCATCTTT.

The rearrangement uses TRDV1 and TRDJ1; 9 bases fit TRDD3. Germline values: CDR1 TSWWSYY, CDR2 QGS. Losses at the gene ends were 11 bases for V and 5 bases for J; bases not matched to a gene: 33. CDR3 length: 21 amino acids. The CDR3 protein is CAILCAPNDVPCLGDVDKLIF. In DNA, the CDR3 is TGTGCTATCCTTTGTGCTCCTAATGACGTCCCTTGCCTGGGGGATGTAGATAAACTCATCTTT.

Notes on this clone: The junction departs from germline at one end; a sequencing error may be responsible. V and J are TRDV2 and TRDJ1, with D uncertain. This CDR3 is 19 amino acids long. Germline CDR1 is GEAIGNYY and CDR2 is EKD. The CDR3 sequence: CACDQIEGPVILIPDNLIF. CDR3 bases: TGTGCCTGTGACCAAATCGAAGGTCCGGTCATTCTCATTCCCGATAACCTCATCTTT.

This sequence joins TRDV1 and TRDJ1, with a weak D call TRDD2 (6 bases). This CDR3 is built from 19 residues. V was shortened by 4 bases and J by 1 base, with 25 bases between the two germline ends. Germline-derived CDR1 and CDR2 are TSWWSYY and QGS. This CDR3 is CALGARTILLGGPTDKLIF. The CDR3 nucleotides are TGTGCTCTTGGGGCCCGAACAATCCTACTCGGGGGCCCCACCGATAAACTCATCTTT.

The table lists this clone with a few counts. This chain connects TRDV1 to TRDJ1; the match to TRDD3 covers 12 bases. The CDR3 has 21 residues. The V gene's germline CDR1 is TSWWSYY and CDR2 QGS. The junction had 19 bases not matched to a gene; V was cut back by 5 bases and J by 0 bases. The CDR3 is CALGNSLYWGIPPSNTDKLIF. As DNA, the CDR3 is TGTGCTCTTGGGAACTCCCTTTACTGGGGGATACCTCCCAGTAACACCGATAAACTCATCTTT.

This clone was detected only a few times. The gene calls are TRDV2 and TRDJ1; 10 nucleotides line up with TRDD3. V was clipped by 1 base and J by 10 bases; unmatched bases: 11. The CDR3 is 15 residues long. The germline CDR1 and CDR2 sequences are GEAIGNYY and EKD. The CDR3 loop reads CACDTGYWGIRGLIF. Here the CDR3 DNA reads TGTGCCTGTGACACTGGTTACTGGGGGATCCGGGGACTCATCTTT.

The chain couples TRDV1 to TRDJ1, with D perhaps matching TRDD3 (5 bases). The germline V gene encodes CDR1 TSWWSYY and CDR2 QGS. Trimming left V 1 base short and J 0 bases short, with 21 bases between. The CDR3 spans 19 residues. CDR3: CALGEPPPCLGRYTDKLIF. Written as DNA, the CDR3 is TGTGCTCTTGGGGAACCTCCTCCCTGTCTGGGCCGGTACACCGATAAACTCATCTTT.

As concerns this clone: One end of the junction is discordant with germline, which a read error may explain. The chain links TRAV29/DV5 to TRDJ1; TRDD3 aligns across 10 bases. Germline V gives CDR1 NSMFDY, CDR2 ISSIKDK. The CDR3 has 17 amino acids. CDR3 loop: CSATYLRGIRYTDKLIF. In DNA form, the CDR3 reads TGTTCAGCAACATATCTACGGGGGATACGTTACACCGATAAACTCATCTTT.

This clone was seen a few times. The genes are TRDV2 and TRDJ3, with a weak D call TRDD3 (6 bases). The CDR3 has 16 residues. Germline values: CDR1 GEAIGNYY, CDR2 EKD. Between the trimmed V and J ends, which lost 3 bases and 2 bases, there was a span of 10 bases. The CDR3 reads CACDWGFTWDTRQMFF. The DNA of the CDR3 is TGTGCCTGTGACTGGGGGTTTACCTGGGACACCCGACAGATGTTTTTC.

The chain has TRDV1 and TRDJ1; 10 bases align to TRDD3. This CDR3 region has 22 residues. CDR1 and CDR2 from the germline V gene are TSWWSYY and QGS. Germline trimming cut 4 bases from V and 8 bases from J; bases unmatched to any gene: 31. This CDR3 reads CALGVRPSASRDWGIGSVKLIF. The CDR3, as DNA: TGTGCTCTTGGGGTTCGCCCTAGTGCATCCCGGGACTGGGGGATTGGGTCGGTAAAACTCATCTTT.

A word on this clone: The sample has other DNA sequences that encode this CDR3 too. The chain recombines TRDV1 with TRDJ1; the match to TRDD3 covers 8 bases. V lost 3 bases to trimming and J lost 5 bases; unmatched junction nucleotides: 23. Germline assignment: CDR1 TSWWSYY and CDR2 QGS. The CDR3 contains 20 residues. The CDR3 region has the DNA TGTGCTCTTGGGGATCCACCGTTCCAGACTGGGGGCCTCCAGTGGGATAAACTCATCTTT. This codes for CALGDPPFQTGGLQWDKLIF.

With regard to this clone: A much larger clone is a single base away; this may be a read error. The rearrangement links TRAV29/DV5 to TRDJ1; tentative D call: TRDD3 (5 bases). The CDR3 consists of 12 residues. In germline, CDR1 is NSMFDY, CDR2 ISSIKDK. The CDR3 region is CAGSLYTDKLTF. CDR3 in DNA: TGTGCGGGATCCCTCTACACCGATAAACTCACCTTT.

In regard to this clone: The junction shows a germline mismatch at one end, possibly a read error. Different DNA sequences within this sample yield the same CDR3. CDR3 DNA sequence: TGTGCCTGTGACACCGGGTACACTGGGGGACCCGGTGAGACTGATAAACTCATATTT. Residues: CACDTGYTGGPGETDKLIF. The chain recombines TRDV2 with TRDJ1; 9 nucleotides align to TRDD3. Germline lookup yields CDR1 GEAIGNYY and CDR2 EKD. CDR3 size: 19 residues.

This clone was counted a few times. The chain has TRDV3 and TRDJ2, with 9 positions matching TRDD3. This CDR3 has 12 amino acids. The germline gives CDR1 TVYSNPD, CDR2 GDNSRS (reference sequence). The CDR3 reads CAYWGSTAQLFF. For the CDR3, the DNA is TGTGCGTACTGGGGGAGTACAGCACAACTCTTCTTT.

This clone has a handful of counts. Other nucleotide sequences from this sample produce the same CDR3. This chain uses TRDV2 with TRDJ3, with 10 bases lining up with TRDD3. J was trimmed by 1 base and V by 1 base; bases with no gene match: 3. The CDR3 length is 18 residues. The V gene's germline CDR1 is GEAIGNYY and CDR2 EKD. The CDR3, as DNA: TGTGCCTGTGACACTGGGGGATACTCATCCTGGGACACCCGACAGATGTTTTTC. This codes for CACDTGGYSSWDTRQMFF.

Within the sample, this clone is medium-sized. The CDR3 coding sequence is TGTGCCTGTGACCCACCGGGGACTCCCGATAAACTCATCTTT. It encodes CACDPPGTPDKLIF. The rearrangement uses TRDV2 and TRDJ1; TRDD3 might be the D (5 bases). This CDR3 region has 14 residues. Germline CDR1 reads GEAIGNYY; CDR2 reads EKD. With 3 bases removed from V and 3 bases from J, the gap between germline ends came to 13 bases.

This clone was found a few times. The chain combines TRDV1 with TRDJ1; 10 nucleotides agree with TRDD3. V shed 1 base and J 0 bases; nucleotides not matched to a gene: 17. Germline CDR1 reads TSWWSYY; CDR2 reads QGS. There are 21 residues in the CDR3. The CDR3 sequence: CALGERDLEPGGYAYTDKLIF. The CDR3 DNA reads TGTGCTCTTGGGGAACGAGACCTAGAGCCGGGGGGATACGCGTACACCGATAAACTCATCTTT.

A note on this clone: A read error may account for a junction end that differs from germline. The chain couples TRDV2 to TRDJ3; D could derive from TRDD2 or TRDD3 (5 bases each). The germline V gene has CDR1 GEAIGNYY and CDR2 EKD. This CDR3 contains 23 residues. CDR3: CACDTAYGHTVYPFSWATRQMFF. The DNA for the CDR3 is TGTGCCTGTGACACCGCCTACGGCCATACTGTTTACCCCTTCTCCTGGGCCACCCGACAGATGTTCTTC.

By frequency in the sample, this clone is medium-sized (0.01 to 0.1%). This chain links TRDV1 with TRDJ1, with D possibly being TRDD3 (5 bases). The CDR3 totals 14 residues. The germline gives CDR1 TSWWSYY, CDR2 QGS. Deletions cut 5 bases from V and 5 bases from J, with 15 bases between. CDR3 region: CALGQRYRTDKLIF. In nucleotides, the CDR3 is TGTGCTCTTGGGCAGAGATACCGTACTGATAAACTCATCTTT.

This clone was seen a single time. The gene calls are TRDV2 and TRDJ1; possible D gene TRDD3, 5 bases. CDR1 and CDR2 (germline): GEAIGNYY, EKD. Trimming pared 0 bases from V and 8 bases from J, leaving 27 bases between. This CDR3 has 18 residues. CDR3 DNA sequence: TGTGCCTGTGACACCGAGAGGCTCGGTACGGGTGGGGTCGACAAACTCATCTTT. Translating gives CACDTERLGTGGVDKLIF.

V is TRDV3 and J is TRDJ1; 9 positions agree with TRDD3. Trimming cost V 5 bases and J 0 bases; bases outside gene matches: 13. The length of the CDR3 is 16 residues. CDR1 is TVYSNPD, CDR2 GDNSRS, per germline (reference sequence). CDR3 protein: CARGGGYLRDTDKLIF. The CDR3 DNA reads as TGTGCCCGAGGCGGGGGATACCTCCGGGACACCGATAAACTCATCTTT. Using reference TRDV3 and TRDJ1 for the parts outside the CDR3, the full variable domain is CDKVTQSSPDQTVASGSEVVLLCTYDTVYSNPDLFWYRIRPDYSFQFVFYGDNSRSEGADFTQGRFSVKHILTQKAFHLVISPVRTEDSATYYCARGGGYLRDTDKLIFGKGTRVTVEP.

Note on this clone: Being one base from a much bigger clone, this may be a read error. Other DNA variants within this sample encode the same CDR3. The chain combines TRDV2 with TRDJ1; TRDD3 agrees at 12 bases. The CDR3 runs 19 residues. V dropped 1 base and J dropped 0; count of bases not matched to a gene: 11. Germline lookup yields CDR1 GEAIGNYY and CDR2 EKD. CDR3 in amino acids: CACDTRDWGIHAYTDKLIF. The CDR3 region has the DNA TGTGCCTGTGACACTAGGGACTGGGGGATACACGCGTACACCGATAAACTCATCTTT.

This clone was found a few times. The chain is built from TRDV3 and TRDJ1; D might be TRDD3 (6 bases). Trimming stripped 3 bases from V and 0 bases from J, with 26 bases between. This CDR3 comprises 18 residues. CDR1 and CDR2 from the germline V gene are TVYSNPD and GDNSRS (reference sequence). CDR3 protein: CAFLGPLRPGIHTDKLIF. The CDR3 DNA reads TGTGCCTTCCTGGGGCCCCTGCGCCCAGGGATTCACACCGATAAACTCATCTTT.

With respect to this clone: A junction end diverges from the germline sequence, so it may reflect a read error. The chain links TRDV2 to TRDJ3; 8 nucleotides line up with TRDD3. The CDR3 has 18 residues. The germline V gene encodes CDR1 GEAIGNYY and CDR2 EKD. CDR3 sequence reads: CACVLGAKLSWYTRQMFF. CDR3 DNA sequence: TGTGCCTGTGTACTGGGGGCTAAGCTCTCCTGGTACACCCGACAGATGTTTTTC.

The rearrangement joins TRDV1 to TRDJ1; no clear D. CDR3 length: 17 amino acids. The ends were cut back, 4 bases at V and 0 bases at J, with 18 bases in the middle. Germline V lookup: CDR1 TSWWSYY, CDR2 QGS. The CDR3 loop reads CALGARRFPCHTDKLIF. CDR3 nucleotide sequence: TGTGCTCTTGGGGCCCGGAGATTCCCTTGCCACACCGATAAACTCATCTTT.